The rows below give T cell receptor beta chains drawn from one sample of a study of shared clonotypes between healthy human individuals. Only in-frame clones appear in the TCRdb table, and some are missing; sequencing was by immunoSEQ multiplex PCR. The sample records around 2.1 million clones, 93% being singletons. Sequencing input: naive CD8+ T cells from PBMCs. Receptors were obtained from a man between 18 and 35 years old in good health. Some clones in this sample may be carry-over from other donors' samples. The CDR3 runs from the conserved cysteine through the conserved F or W. D genes are given only for firm matches. Rows may omit the clone size; those that give it use once, few, many or a size class.

d_call: .
clone_size: .
v_call: TRBV19
j_call: TRBJ2-1
cdr3_nt: TGTGCCAGTAGTATAGTCAGTCTAGCCTACAATGAGCAGTTCTTC
cdr3_aa: CASSIVSLAYNEQFF

d_call: .
clone_size: once
v_call: TRBV28
j_call: TRBJ1-1
cdr3_nt: TGTGCCAGCAGTTTATTTCGGGACGGAAACACTGAAGCTTTCTTT
cdr3_aa: CASSLFRDGNTEAFF

d_call: .
clone_size: .
v_call: TRBV27
j_call: TRBJ1-1
cdr3_nt: TGTGCCAGCAGAGTTGGAAGGTACACTGAAGCTTTCTTT
cdr3_aa: CASRVGRYTEAFF

d_call: .
clone_size: few
v_call: TRBV7-9
j_call: TRBJ1-1
cdr3_nt: TGTGCCAGCAGCTTCTACACCACTGAAGCTTTCTTT
cdr3_aa: CASSFYTTEAFF

d_call: .
clone_size: .
v_call: TRBV7-9
j_call: TRBJ2-7
cdr3_nt: TGTGCCAGCAGCTTCGGGTTTGACGAGCAGTACTTC
cdr3_aa: CASSFGFDEQYF

d_call: TRBD1
clone_size: .
v_call: TRBV25-1
j_call: TRBJ1-1
cdr3_nt: TGTGCCAGCAGAAACAGGGGGGACACTGAAGCTTTCTTT
cdr3_aa: CASRNRGDTEAFF

d_call: .
clone_size: .
v_call: TRBV5-5
j_call: TRBJ1-1
cdr3_nt: TGTGCCAGCAGCTCCCCCAGGGGAACCACTGAAGCTTTCTTT
cdr3_aa: CASSSPRGTTEAFF

d_call: TRBD2
clone_size: .
v_call: TRBV14
j_call: TRBJ2-1
cdr3_nt: TGTGCCAGCAGCCTAGGGAGCGGGAGATCCTACAATGAGCAGTTCTTC
cdr3_aa: CASSLGSGRSYNEQFF

d_call: TRBD2
clone_size: once
v_call: TRBV27
j_call: TRBJ2-3
cdr3_nt: TGTGCCAGCAGTACTACTAGCGGGAGATATCCAGATACGCAGTATTTT
cdr3_aa: CASSTTSGRYPDTQYF

d_call: TRBD1
clone_size: .
v_call: TRBV5-1
j_call: TRBJ1-1
cdr3_nt: TGCGCCAGCAGCGTTGGGGACAGGGGGCTGAACACTGAAGCTTTCTTT
cdr3_aa: CASSVGDRGLNTEAFF

d_call: .
clone_size: once
v_call: TRBV4-1
j_call: TRBJ2-7
cdr3_nt: TGCGCCAGCAGCCAACCCGGGGCCTCCTACGAGCAGTACTTC
cdr3_aa: CASSQPGASYEQYF

d_call: .
clone_size: .
v_call: TRBV6-5
j_call: TRBJ1-2
cdr3_nt: TGTGCCAGCAGTTACTCACAGGTCGAAGGCTACACCTTC
cdr3_aa: CASSYSQVEGYTF

d_call: TRBD1
clone_size: .
v_call: TRBV28
j_call: TRBJ2-6
cdr3_nt: TGTGCCAGCACCCTCAGGGGGCTCGGGGCCAACGTCCTGACTTTC
cdr3_aa: CASTLRGLGANVLTF

d_call: .
clone_size: .
v_call: TRBV15
j_call: TRBJ2-3
cdr3_nt: TGTGCCACCAGTCCAGAGATGACTGGCGGCATAAACACAGATACGCAGTATTTT
cdr3_aa: CATSPEMTGGINTDTQYF

d_call: TRBD1
clone_size: .
v_call: TRBV27
j_call: TRBJ1-2
cdr3_nt: TGTGCCAGCAGTCTGGGCCCCCACAGGGGTGAATATGGCTACACCTTC
cdr3_aa: CASSLGPHRGEYGYTF

d_call: TRBD1
clone_size: .
v_call: TRBV28
j_call: TRBJ1-4
cdr3_nt: TGTGCCAGTCTAAGAACAGGGGCTGGGGTGGGAGAACTGTTTTTT
cdr3_aa: CASLRTGAGVGELFF

d_call: .
clone_size: .
v_call: TRBV11-2
j_call: TRBJ2-3
cdr3_nt: TGTGCCAGCAGCTTAATATCTGGTCCCTCGTTTTCGGATACGCAGTATTTT
cdr3_aa: CASSLISGPSFSDTQYF

d_call: .
clone_size: .
v_call: TRBV6-5
j_call: TRBJ1-1
cdr3_nt: TGTGCCAGCAGTCAAATCTTAGGACAGAACACTGAAGCTTTCTTT
cdr3_aa: CASSQILGQNTEAFF

d_call: .
clone_size: .
v_call: TRBV28
j_call: TRBJ2-2
cdr3_nt: TGTGCCAGCAGTTTGCAGGGGACCACCGGGGAGCTGTTTTTT
cdr3_aa: CASSLQGTTGELFF

d_call: TRBD1
clone_size: .
v_call: TRBV2
j_call: TRBJ2-1
cdr3_nt: TGTGCCAGCAGTGAGAGGACAGGGGAGGTATACAATGAGCAGTTCTTC
cdr3_aa: CASSERTGEVYNEQFF

d_call: .
clone_size: .
v_call: TRBV5-8
j_call: TRBJ1-5
cdr3_nt: TGTGCCAGCAGCTTGTCTTCCGGGTTCGGCAATCAGCCCCAGCATTTT
cdr3_aa: CASSLSSGFGNQPQHF

d_call: .
clone_size: .
v_call: TRBV27
j_call: TRBJ1-5
cdr3_nt: TGTGCCAGCAGTAGATCGCCGGTGGCGGCTAGCAATCAGCCCCAGCATTTT
cdr3_aa: CASSRSPVAASNQPQHF

d_call: .
clone_size: .
v_call: TRBV30
j_call: TRBJ2-1
cdr3_nt: TGTGCCTGGAGTGTAAGCAATGAGCAGTTCTTC
cdr3_aa: CAWSVSNEQFF

d_call: TRBD1
clone_size: .
v_call: TRBV30
j_call: TRBJ1-2
cdr3_nt: TGTGCCTGGGGACAGGGGGGTAACTATGGCTACACCTTC
cdr3_aa: CAWGQGGNYGYTF

d_call: TRBD2
clone_size: .
v_call: TRBV7-9
j_call: TRBJ2-3
cdr3_nt: TGTGCCAGCAGCCCTAGGACTAGCGGGAGCACAGATACGCAGTATTTT
cdr3_aa: CASSPRTSGSTDTQYF

d_call: .
clone_size: .
v_call: TRBV6-6
j_call: TRBJ1-4
cdr3_nt: TGTGCCAGCAGTTACAGGGCAACTAATGAAAAACTGTTTTTT
cdr3_aa: CASSYRATNEKLFF

d_call: TRBD2
clone_size: .
v_call: TRBV11-2
j_call: TRBJ2-1
cdr3_nt: TGTGCCAGCAGCTTAGTCGAGGGACTAGGTATTGGCGATGAGCAGTTCTTC
cdr3_aa: CASSLVEGLGIGDEQFF

d_call: .
clone_size: .
v_call: TRBV7-8
j_call: TRBJ1-5
cdr3_nt: TGTGCCAGCAGCATCCGCGGCAATCAGCCCCAGCATTTT
cdr3_aa: CASSIRGNQPQHF

d_call: .
clone_size: .
v_call: TRBV27
j_call: TRBJ1-5
cdr3_nt: TGTGCCAGCAGTTCCCCGACTAGCAATCAGCCCCAGCATTTT
cdr3_aa: CASSSPTSNQPQHF

d_call: TRBD2
clone_size: .
v_call: TRBV11-2
j_call: TRBJ2-7
cdr3_nt: TGTGCCAGCAGCATAGCGGGGCCCCTAGACGAGCAGTACTTC
cdr3_aa: CASSIAGPLDEQYF

d_call: .
clone_size: once
v_call: TRBV4-1
j_call: TRBJ1-5
cdr3_nt: TGCGCCAGCAGCCAAGAGACCGGGGGGCAGCCCCAGCATTTT
cdr3_aa: CASSQETGGQPQHF

d_call: TRBD2
clone_size: .
v_call: TRBV7-9
j_call: TRBJ2-5
cdr3_nt: TGTGCCAGCAGCTTCCGGGAGGCGCGGAGAGAGACCCAGTACTTC
cdr3_aa: CASSFREARRETQYF